This entry features one T cell receptor (beta chain) sequence. The junction and the germline gene differ at one end; a read error may be behind it. This CDR3 comprises 16 residues. The germline V gene has CDR1 SSHAT and CDR2 FNYEAQ (reference sequence). This sample is part of a study of cytomegalovirus exposure and HLA in healthy donors. In the PCR, 60 Vbeta and 13 Jbeta primers were used. Sequencing was performed with immunoSEQ multiplex PCR; in TCRdb, only in-frame clones are kept and a portion is missing. Here the sample spans approximately 110,000 clones, 15% being singletons. The chain joins TRBV7-7 to TRBJ2-2, with 10 bases lining up with TRBD1. This sequence originates from a woman under 30 in good health and CMV-seronegative. The sequencing sample was made of PBMCs. The CDR3 coding sequence is TGTGCTAGCAGCTTCGCCGGGACAGGGGACACCGGGGAGCTGTTTTTT. It encodes CASSFAGTGDTGELFF.